Listed below are T cell receptor beta chains from one sample, sequenced in a study of CD8 T cells in Susac syndrome. TCRdb reanalysed the immunoSEQ multiplex PCR reads using MiXCR and keeps one entry per CDR3 protein. Of some 200,000 distinct CDR3 sequences listed, around 93% were seen once; the top ten hold about 0.15%. Material for sequencing was CD8+ T cells from PBMCs. The receptors here all came from a human donor with Susac syndrome. CDR3s include the opening cysteine and the closing phenylalanine or tryptophan. Fields, in order: D gene, J gene, V gene, clone size, CDR3 DNA, CDR3 protein. A D gene is named only where the DNA matches it firmly. The listing skips clone size in some rows; elsewhere it reads once, few, many or a size class.

d_gene: TRBD1; j_gene: TRBJ2-7; v_gene: TRBV7-9; abundance: .; CDR3nt: TGTGCCAGCAGCCGGGGACAGTCTATCTCCTACGAGCAGTACTTC; CDR3aa: CASSRGQSISYEQYF
d_gene: TRBD2; j_gene: TRBJ2-3; v_gene: TRBV30; abundance: .; CDR3nt: TGTGCCTGGAGTCTCCTAGCGGGGGGCACAGATACGCAGTATTTT; CDR3aa: CAWSLLAGGTDTQYF
d_gene: .; j_gene: TRBJ1-3; v_gene: TRBV7-3; abundance: .; CDR3nt: TGTGCTAAGACCCTTGAGTCTGGAAACACCATATATTTT; CDR3aa: CAKTLESGNTIYF
d_gene: .; j_gene: TRBJ2-2; v_gene: TRBV11-2; abundance: .; CDR3nt: TGTGCCAGCAGCCGAAGGGGCACCGGGGAGCTGTTTTTT; CDR3aa: CASSRRGTGELFF
d_gene: .; j_gene: TRBJ2-1; v_gene: TRBV12-3/TRBV12-4; abundance: .; CDR3nt: TGTGCCAGCAGCCACAGTGGCAATGAGCAGTTCTTC; CDR3aa: CASSHSGNEQFF
d_gene: .; j_gene: TRBJ1-2; v_gene: TRBV4-1; abundance: .; CDR3nt: TGCGCCAGCAGCCGAGAAGGGGTTCCGACTGGCTACACCTTC; CDR3aa: CASSREGVPTGYTF
d_gene: TRBD1; j_gene: TRBJ2-7; v_gene: TRBV3-1; abundance: .; CDR3nt: TGTGCCAGCAGCCACCCGGGACAGGGAACCTACGAGCAGTACTTC; CDR3aa: CASSHPGQGTYEQYF
d_gene: .; j_gene: TRBJ2-6; v_gene: TRBV7-9; abundance: .; CDR3nt: TGTGCCAGCAGCCCCATAGGGGCAAGCTCTGGGGCCAACGTCCTGACTTTC; CDR3aa: CASSPIGASSGANVLTF
d_gene: .; j_gene: TRBJ2-7; v_gene: TRBV7-9; abundance: .; CDR3nt: TGTGCCAGCAGCTTAGATGGGCTGAGGGAGCAGTACTTC; CDR3aa: CASSLDGLREQYF
d_gene: .; j_gene: TRBJ1-1; v_gene: TRBV30; abundance: .; CDR3nt: TGTGCCTGGAAGATACAGGCCCTACATGAAGCTTTCTTT; CDR3aa: CAWKIQALHEAFF
d_gene: .; j_gene: TRBJ2-3; v_gene: TRBV3-1; abundance: .; CDR3nt: TGTGCCAGCAGCCAAGATTGGGGTAGTAGCGCAGATACGCAGTATTTT; CDR3aa: CASSQDWGSSADTQYF
d_gene: .; j_gene: TRBJ2-1; v_gene: TRBV19; abundance: .; CDR3nt: TGTGCCAGTACCCCGGCACTATCATTCAGCTCCTACAATGAGCAGTTCTTC; CDR3aa: CASTPALSFSSYNEQFF
d_gene: .; j_gene: TRBJ1-1; v_gene: TRBV7-9; abundance: .; CDR3nt: TGTGCCAGCAGCTTCTCTCCCGGGGGCACTGAAGCTTTCTTT; CDR3aa: CASSFSPGGTEAFF
d_gene: .; j_gene: TRBJ2-3; v_gene: TRBV18; abundance: .; CDR3nt: TGTGCCAGCTCACCATGGGGAGAAGGCACAGATACGCAGTATTTT; CDR3aa: CASSPWGEGTDTQYF
d_gene: .; j_gene: TRBJ1-5; v_gene: TRBV28; abundance: .; CDR3nt: TGTGCCAGCAGTCCGCGCGGGGGAGGGGGGGATCAGCCCCAGCATTTT; CDR3aa: CASSPRGGGGDQPQHF
d_gene: .; j_gene: TRBJ2-2; v_gene: TRBV2; abundance: .; CDR3nt: TGTGCCAGCAGTGAAGAAAACCTGAACACCGGGGAGCTGTTTTTT; CDR3aa: CASSEENLNTGELFF
d_gene: TRBD2; j_gene: TRBJ2-5; v_gene: TRBV20-1; abundance: .; CDR3nt: TGCAGTAGTGGCGGGGGGGCCTCCCAAGAGACCCAGTACTTC; CDR3aa: CSSGGGASQETQYF
d_gene: .; j_gene: TRBJ1-1; v_gene: TRBV27; abundance: .; CDR3nt: TGTGCCAGCAGCCCGAACCGACACCCCCGGAGGAACACTGAAGCTTTCTTT; CDR3aa: CASSPNRHPRRNTEAFF
d_gene: TRBD2; j_gene: TRBJ2-2; v_gene: TRBV7-9; abundance: .; CDR3nt: TGTGCCAGCTCAGGACTAGCGGGGTCCAACACCGGGGAGCTGTTTTTT; CDR3aa: CASSGLAGSNTGELFF
d_gene: .; j_gene: TRBJ1-2; v_gene: TRBV19; abundance: .; CDR3nt: TGTGCCACCTATGGACGGAACTATGGCTACACCTTC; CDR3aa: CATYGRNYGYTF
d_gene: TRBD2; j_gene: TRBJ2-3; v_gene: TRBV20-1; abundance: once; CDR3nt: TGCAGTGCCGGGACTAGCGGGTACACTAGCACAGATACGCAGTATTTT; CDR3aa: CSAGTSGYTSTDTQYF
d_gene: .; j_gene: TRBJ2-7; v_gene: TRBV28; abundance: .; CDR3nt: TGTGCCAGCACCCCGGGAGTGGGGGGCTACGAGCAGTACTTC; CDR3aa: CASTPGVGGYEQYF
d_gene: TRBD2; j_gene: TRBJ2-7; v_gene: TRBV4-1; abundance: .; CDR3nt: TGCGCCAGCAGCCAAGAAAAGGGACTAGCAGCCTACGAGCAGTACTTC; CDR3aa: CASSQEKGLAAYEQYF
d_gene: TRBD2; j_gene: TRBJ2-3; v_gene: TRBV28; abundance: .; CDR3nt: TGTGCCAGCAGTCCCCCGGGACTAGCTGACAGCACAGATACGCAGTATTTT; CDR3aa: CASSPPGLADSTDTQYF
d_gene: TRBD2; j_gene: TRBJ2-7; v_gene: TRBV2; abundance: once; CDR3nt: TGTGCCAGCAGGAAGGGGAGAATGCTAGCGGGAGGCGCCTACGAGCAGTACTTC; CDR3aa: CASRKGRMLAGGAYEQYF
d_gene: TRBD2; j_gene: TRBJ2-1; v_gene: TRBV28; abundance: .; CDR3nt: TGTGCCAGCAGCAACCTGGGACTAGCGGGAGCAGATGAGCAGTTCTTC; CDR3aa: CASSNLGLAGADEQFF
d_gene: .; j_gene: TRBJ2-1; v_gene: TRBV20-1; abundance: few; CDR3nt: TGCAGTGCTAGAGAGAATGAGCAGTTCTTC; CDR3aa: CSARENEQFF
d_gene: TRBD1; j_gene: TRBJ1-4; v_gene: TRBV5-1; abundance: .; CDR3nt: TGCGCCAGCAGCGACCCACAGGGGTTAGGAGGCGAAAAACTGTTTTTT; CDR3aa: CASSDPQGLGGEKLFF
d_gene: .; j_gene: TRBJ1-2; v_gene: TRBV28; abundance: .; CDR3nt: TGTGCCAGCAGTTTACAACAGGGATACTATGGCTACACCTTC; CDR3aa: CASSLQQGYYGYTF
d_gene: .; j_gene: TRBJ2-5; v_gene: TRBV25-1; abundance: .; CDR3nt: TGTGCCAGCAGTGAATGGAAAGAGGCAGGTCTGCAAGAGACCCAGTACTTC; CDR3aa: CASSEWKEAGLQETQYF
d_gene: .; j_gene: TRBJ2-1; v_gene: TRBV4-2; abundance: .; CDR3nt: TGTGCCAGCAGCCAAGATCCAGCCCCTCCTCAGTTCTTC; CDR3aa: CASSQDPAPPQFF
d_gene: .; j_gene: TRBJ1-4; v_gene: TRBV15; abundance: .; CDR3nt: TGTGCCACCAGCAGAGCCGCCCCTAATGAAAAACTGTTTTTT; CDR3aa: CATSRAAPNEKLFF
d_gene: .; j_gene: TRBJ2-7; v_gene: TRBV20-1; abundance: .; CDR3nt: TGCAGTGCTAGAGCCCTGGAGACCTCCTACGAGCAGTACTTC; CDR3aa: CSARALETSYEQYF
d_gene: .; j_gene: TRBJ2-6; v_gene: TRBV28; abundance: .; CDR3nt: TGTGCCAGCAGTTCGACCGGCTCTGGGGCCAACGTCCTGACTTTC; CDR3aa: CASSSTGSGANVLTF
d_gene: .; j_gene: TRBJ2-1; v_gene: TRBV25-1; abundance: .; CDR3nt: TGTGCCAGCGGGATTTCGGGAGAGCAGTTCTTC; CDR3aa: CASGISGEQFF
d_gene: .; j_gene: TRBJ2-3; v_gene: TRBV19; abundance: once; CDR3nt: TGTGCCAGTAGTATAGGGACCACAGATACGCAGTATTTT; CDR3aa: CASSIGTTDTQYF
d_gene: .; j_gene: TRBJ2-3; v_gene: TRBV7-2; abundance: .; CDR3nt: TGTGCCAGCAACTACCTCGGGACGGCGGATACGCAGTATTTT; CDR3aa: CASNYLGTADTQYF
d_gene: TRBD1; j_gene: TRBJ1-2; v_gene: TRBV11-2; abundance: .; CDR3nt: TGTGCCAGCAGCTCCCTGACAGGGATGCGTTATGGCTACACCTTC; CDR3aa: CASSSLTGMRYGYTF
d_gene: TRBD1; j_gene: TRBJ1-2; v_gene: TRBV3-1; abundance: .; CDR3nt: TGTGCCAGCAGCCAAATAGGGGGCGATGGCTACACCTTC; CDR3aa: CASSQIGGDGYTF